This TCR beta chain was obtained from a study of technical replicates of blood from a few donors (dated by TCRdb to the late 2010s). With respect to this clone: Its antigen is still unknown. No qualities accompany the bases; no much larger clone lies one base away.

The library came from the immunoSEQ multiplex PCR assay. TCRdb's version of the immuneACCESS table is confined to in-frame rearrangements and falls short of the full clone set. An unresolved V gene accounts for under half of the shortfall where checked; the remainder is of unknown origin. Here the sample has 65,000 to 85,000 clones; roughly 96% occur a single time. The ten biggest clones cover around 0.2% of the sample. The CDR3 numbers 14 residues from cysteine through phenylalanine. The entry retains the CDR3 DNA only, 42 bases that are in frame from base 1. V lost 3 bases and J lost 6 bases; the stretch between them is 15 bases long. Via the germline V gene, CDR1 is SGHAT and CDR2 FQNNGV.

The TCR was taken from a human donor in good health. The V and J segments used are TRBV11-2 and TRBJ2-7; TRBD1 is perhaps the D gene, given 6 matching bases. Sequenced material: T cells isolated from PBMCs. The sequenced DNA: TGTGCCAGCAGCTTCTACTACAGGGAGAGCGAGCAGTACTTC. This is translated as CASSFYYRESEQYF.